These T cell receptor beta chains were read from a single sample in a study of blood T cell repertoires in COVID-19. Libraries were prepared by immunoSEQ multiplex PCR; TCRdb keeps only in-frame clonotypes and omits some of them. The profile shows about 230,000 clones, around four fifths of them singletons. Specimen: peripheral blood. Receptor source: a woman aged 70 to 79 with active or convalescent COVID-19. Both conserved end residues are part of each CDR3. D genes are given only for firm matches. Clone size is stated in some rows and not others, as once, few, many or a class when expanded.

13 TRBJ1-1 NA NA TRBV7-2 CASSSGQNTEAFF TGTGCCAGCAGCTCCGGACAGAACACTGAAGCTTTCTTT
12 TRBJ1-1 NA NA TRBV7-2 CASRGRNTEAFF TGTGCCAGCAGGGGGCGGAACACTGAAGCTTTCTTT
13 TRBJ1-2 NA TRBD1 TRBV6-5 CASSYEGAQGYTF TGTGCCAGCAGTTACGAGGGGGCGCAGGGCTACACCTTC
14 TRBJ1-3 few NA TRBV25-1 CASSEAGNGNTIYF TGTGCCAGCAGTGAAGCAGGGAACGGAAACACCATATATTTT
15 TRBJ2-5 NA NA TRBV7-9 CASSQLAVLRETQYF TGTGCCAGCAGCCAATTAGCGGTCTTAAGAGAGACCCAGTACTTC
12 TRBJ1-2 few NA TRBV6-6 CASSPLSYGYTF TGTGCCAGCAGCCCCCTGAGCTATGGCTACACCTTC
19 TRBJ2-2 NA TRBD1 TRBV6-2/TRBV6-3 CASSYGRISRGQNTGELFF TGTGCCAGCAGTTACGGGCGGATATCTAGGGGGCAAAACACCGGGGAGCTGTTTTTT
15 TRBJ2-1 once TRBD2 TRBV19 CASSIGASGSNEQFF TGTGCCAGTAGTATCGGGGCTAGCGGGAGTAATGAGCAGTTCTTC
19 TRBJ2-1 NA NA TRBV7-6 CASSLNMGAGLAAYNEQFF TGTGCCAGCAGCTTAAATATGGGGGCGGGGCTAGCGGCCTACAATGAGCAGTTCTTC
15 TRBJ1-6 NA NA TRBV6-2/TRBV6-3 CASSNDRWIGSPLHF TGTGCCAGCAGCAACGACAGGTGGATTGGTTCACCCCTCCACTTT
12 TRBJ2-7 NA TRBD2 TRBV4-2 CASSHLSGEQYF TGTGCCAGCAGCCACCTTAGCGGGGAGCAGTACTTC
14 TRBJ2-1 NA TRBD2 TRBV10-3 CAISPGLDRDEQFF TGTGCCATCAGTCCGGGACTAGATAGGGATGAGCAGTTCTTC
14 TRBJ1-2 NA NA TRBV6-2/TRBV6-3 CASSYSSFTYGYTF TGTGCCAGCAGTTACTCGAGTTTTACCTATGGCTACACCTTC
20 TRBJ1-5 NA NA TRBV27 CAGSRSLEWGRGRNNQPQHF TGTGCCGGCAGCCGCAGCCTAGAGTGGGGCAGGGGTAGGAACAATCAGCCCCAGCATTTT
12 TRBJ2-7 NA NA TRBV18 CASSPNSYEQYF TGTGCCAGCTCACCCAACAGCTACGAGCAGTACTTC
15 TRBJ2-1 few TRBD2 TRBV7-9 CASSLRASGHNEQFF TGTGCCAGCAGCTTAAGGGCTAGCGGGCACAATGAGCAGTTCTTC